This TCR beta chain was sequenced for a study of shared clonotypes between healthy human individuals. Germline V gene lookup returns CDR1 LNHDA and CDR2 SQIVND (reference sequence). The CDR3 covers 13 residues. V was clipped by 3 bases and J by 1 base, with 6 bases between them. Profiled with immunoSEQ multiplex PCR; TCRdb holds only in-frame clones, not every one. This table holds roughly 680,000 clones, approximately 77% found once. As to this clone: Other DNA sequences in the same sample also yield this CDR3.

This sequence joins TRBV19 and TRBJ1-1; D not certain. The receptor was isolated from a young woman in good health. Sequencing was done on a sample of memory CD4+ T cells sorted from blood. The subset: CD45RA-negative fraction. The CDR3 reads CASSIFGNTEAFF. The CDR3 DNA follows: TGTGCCAGTAGTATCTTCGGGAACACTGAAGCTTTCTTT.